A selection of T cell receptor beta chains follows, all from one sample in a study of blood T cell repertoires in COVID-19. Produced via immunoSEQ multiplex PCR; TCRdb's table is partial and in-frame only. The table records some 21,000 clones, more than 75% of them present only once. The sequencing input was peripheral blood. Receptors were obtained from a human donor with active COVID-19. The donor label of this sample is uncertain. CDR3s include the opening cysteine and the closing phenylalanine or tryptophan. D genes are given only for firm matches. Expanded clones are given a class, and other clones once, few, many or no size at all.

cdr3_length: 16
d_call: TRBD1
clone_size: NA
v_call: TRBV10-2
j_call: TRBJ2-7
cdr3_aa: CASSAGLGTGAYEQYF
cdr3_nt: TGCGCCAGCAGCGCGGGATTGGGGACAGGGGCCTACGAGCAGTACTTC

cdr3_length: 11
d_call: NA
clone_size: NA
v_call: TRBV20-1
j_call: TRBJ1-1
cdr3_aa: CSSETNTEAFF
cdr3_nt: TGCAGTTCGGAGACGAACACTGAAGCTTTCTTT

cdr3_length: 17
d_call: NA
clone_size: NA
v_call: TRBV21-1
j_call: TRBJ2-6
cdr3_aa: CASSTFRRGSGANVLTF
cdr3_nt: TGTGCCAGCAGCACCTTCCGGCGGGGGTCTGGGGCCAACGTCCTGACTTTC

cdr3_length: 11
d_call: NA
clone_size: few
v_call: TRBV5-4
j_call: TRBJ2-1
cdr3_aa: CASSGLGEQFF
cdr3_nt: TGTGCCAGCAGCGGTCTAGGCGAGCAGTTCTTC

cdr3_length: 14
d_call: TRBD2
clone_size: NA
v_call: TRBV29-1
j_call: TRBJ2-1
cdr3_aa: CSVYLGAGSNEQFF
cdr3_nt: TGCAGCGTTTACCTGGGAGCGGGATCCAATGAGCAGTTCTTC

cdr3_length: 13
d_call: NA
clone_size: NA
v_call: TRBV3-1/TRBV3-2
j_call: TRBJ2-7
cdr3_aa: CARPGQGLYEQYF
cdr3_nt: TGTGCCAGACCGGGACAAGGCCTCTACGAGCAGTACTTC

cdr3_length: 12
d_call: NA
clone_size: NA
v_call: TRBV3-1/TRBV3-2
j_call: TRBJ2-2
cdr3_aa: CASSQGAGELFF
cdr3_nt: TGTGCCAGCAGCCAAGGAGCCGGGGAGCTGTTTTTT

cdr3_length: 14
d_call: NA
clone_size: NA
v_call: TRBV18
j_call: TRBJ2-2
cdr3_aa: CASSPSRGIGELFF
cdr3_nt: TGTGCCAGCTCACCAAGCAGGGGAATCGGGGAGCTGTTTTTT

cdr3_length: 14
d_call: TRBD2
clone_size: NA
v_call: TRBV15
j_call: TRBJ2-3
cdr3_aa: CATSRGASGDTQYF
cdr3_nt: TGTGCCACCAGCAGAGGGGCTAGCGGAGATACGCAGTATTTT

cdr3_length: 14
d_call: TRBD1
clone_size: NA
v_call: TRBV19
j_call: TRBJ2-1
cdr3_aa: CASKDRGAYNEQFF
cdr3_nt: TGTGCCAGTAAAGACAGGGGCGCCTACAATGAGCAGTTCTTC

cdr3_length: 15
d_call: TRBD2
clone_size: NA
v_call: TRBV7-2
j_call: TRBJ2-1
cdr3_aa: CASSSLAGGSVEQFF
cdr3_nt: TGTGCCAGCAGCTCCTTAGCGGGAGGGTCGGTTGAGCAGTTCTTC

cdr3_length: 14
d_call: NA
clone_size: NA
v_call: TRBV10-1
j_call: TRBJ1-5
cdr3_aa: CASSETGGVQPQHF
cdr3_nt: TGCGCCAGCAGTGAGACCGGGGGGGTCCAGCCCCAGCATTTT

cdr3_length: 15
d_call: TRBD2
clone_size: NA
v_call: TRBV9
j_call: TRBJ2-5
cdr3_aa: CASSVASGLLETQYF
cdr3_nt: TGTGCCAGCAGCGTAGCTAGCGGGTTGCTAGAGACCCAGTACTTC

cdr3_length: 14
d_call: TRBD2
clone_size: few
v_call: TRBV6-5
j_call: TRBJ2-3
cdr3_aa: CASSPGTKADTQYF
cdr3_nt: TGTGCCAGCAGTCCCGGGACTAAAGCAGATACGCAGTATTTT

cdr3_length: 15
d_call: TRBD2
clone_size: NA
v_call: TRBV7-3
j_call: TRBJ2-5
cdr3_aa: CASSVSGTREETQYF
cdr3_nt: TGTGCCAGCAGCGTCTCCGGGACTAGGGAAGAGACCCAGTACTTC

cdr3_length: 17
d_call: TRBD1
clone_size: NA
v_call: TRBV4-2
j_call: TRBJ2-5
cdr3_aa: CASSQEYRQTGTGFEYF
cdr3_nt: TGTGCCAGCAGCCAAGAGTACCGGCAGACCGGGACAGGGTTTGAGTACTTC

cdr3_length: 12
d_call: NA
clone_size: once
v_call: TRBV9
j_call: TRBJ2-3
cdr3_aa: CASSVSTDTQYF
cdr3_nt: TGTGCCAGCAGCGTTTCAACAGATACGCAGTATTTT

cdr3_length: 15
d_call: TRBD2
clone_size: NA
v_call: TRBV7-2
j_call: TRBJ2-7
cdr3_aa: CASTPGLAGSYEQYF
cdr3_nt: TGTGCCAGCACCCCGGGGCTAGCGGGATCCTACGAGCAGTACTTC

cdr3_length: 14
d_call: TRBD1
clone_size: NA
v_call: TRBV6-5
j_call: TRBJ1-2
cdr3_aa: CASTPGTANYGYTF
cdr3_nt: TGTGCCAGCACCCCCGGGACAGCTAACTATGGCTACACCTTC

cdr3_length: 15
d_call: TRBD2
clone_size: once
v_call: TRBV7-9
j_call: TRBJ2-2
cdr3_aa: CAGGTSGLNTGELFF
cdr3_nt: TGTGCCGGGGGGACTAGCGGGCTGAACACCGGGGAGCTGTTTTTT

cdr3_length: 15
d_call: NA
clone_size: NA
v_call: TRBV28
j_call: TRBJ1-1
cdr3_aa: CASKRGFQGNTEAFF
cdr3_nt: TGTGCCAGCAAAAGAGGATTTCAGGGGAACACTGAAGCTTTCTTT

cdr3_length: 15
d_call: NA
clone_size: NA
v_call: TRBV5-6
j_call: TRBJ1-6
cdr3_aa: CASSLVGRGDSPLHF
cdr3_nt: TGTGCCAGCAGCTTGGTGGGGAGGGGTGATTCACCCCTCCACTTT

cdr3_length: 14
d_call: NA
clone_size: NA
v_call: TRBV7-2
j_call: TRBJ1-6
cdr3_aa: CASSLVSGGAPLHF
cdr3_nt: TGTGCCAGCAGCTTAGTTTCAGGCGGGGCACCCCTCCACTTT

cdr3_length: 15
d_call: NA
clone_size: once
v_call: TRBV2
j_call: TRBJ2-7
cdr3_aa: CASSDKTASPYEQYF
cdr3_nt: TGTGCCAGCAGCGACAAGACAGCATCTCCCTACGAGCAGTACTTC

cdr3_length: 14
d_call: TRBD1
clone_size: NA
v_call: TRBV27
j_call: TRBJ1-2
cdr3_aa: CASSLLGGQGGYTF
cdr3_nt: TGTGCCAGCAGTTTACTGGGGGGACAGGGTGGCTACACCTTC

cdr3_length: 16
d_call: NA
clone_size: NA
v_call: TRBV3-1/TRBV3-2
j_call: TRBJ2-7
cdr3_aa: CASSQDPWDSSYEQYF
cdr3_nt: TGTGCCAGCAGCCAAGATCCGTGGGACTCGTCCTACGAGCAGTACTTC

cdr3_length: 15
d_call: NA
clone_size: NA
v_call: TRBV19
j_call: TRBJ2-5
cdr3_aa: CASSRSGFRQETQYF
cdr3_nt: TGTGCCAGTAGTAGATCCGGGTTTCGTCAAGAGACCCAGTACTTC

cdr3_length: 15
d_call: TRBD2
clone_size: few
v_call: TRBV4-1
j_call: TRBJ2-2
cdr3_aa: CASSQTSGNTGELFF
cdr3_nt: TGCGCCAGCAGCCAAACTAGCGGGAACACCGGGGAGCTGTTTTTT

cdr3_length: 18
d_call: TRBD1
clone_size: few
v_call: TRBV19
j_call: TRBJ1-1
cdr3_aa: CASSIVHNRGQGGTEAFF
cdr3_nt: TGTGCCAGTAGTATAGTTCATAACCGGGGACAGGGGGGCACTGAAGCTTTCTTT

cdr3_length: 12
d_call: TRBD1
clone_size: NA
v_call: TRBV5-1
j_call: TRBJ1-4
cdr3_aa: CASRQGTEKLFF
cdr3_nt: TGCGCCAGTAGACAGGGGACTGAAAAACTGTTTTTT

cdr3_length: 15
d_call: TRBD1
clone_size: NA
v_call: TRBV19
j_call: TRBJ2-7
cdr3_aa: CASSNTLTGAYEQYF
cdr3_nt: TGTGCCAGTAGTAACACCCTCACAGGGGCCTACGAGCAGTACTTC

cdr3_length: 15
d_call: TRBD2
clone_size: NA
v_call: TRBV7-2
j_call: TRBJ2-3
cdr3_aa: CASSLDSGRTDTQYF
cdr3_nt: TGTGCCAGCAGCTTAGATAGCGGGAGGACAGATACGCAGTATTTT

cdr3_length: 13
d_call: NA
clone_size: NA
v_call: TRBV11-3
j_call: TRBJ1-2
cdr3_aa: CASSLGGVGPCTF
cdr3_nt: TGTGCCAGCAGCTTAGGGGGAGTCGGGCCCTGCACCTTC

cdr3_length: 17
d_call: TRBD2
clone_size: NA
v_call: TRBV4-1
j_call: TRBJ2-2
cdr3_aa: CASSQEISGGNTGELFF
cdr3_nt: TGCGCCAGCAGCCAAGAAATAAGCGGGGGGAACACCGGGGAGCTGTTTTTT

cdr3_length: 16
d_call: NA
clone_size: NA
v_call: TRBV15
j_call: TRBJ2-4
cdr3_aa: CATSNQGHVDKNIQYF
cdr3_nt: TGTGCCACCAGCAACCAGGGTCATGTTGACAAAAACATTCAGTACTTC

cdr3_length: 13
d_call: NA
clone_size: NA
v_call: TRBV7-9
j_call: TRBJ1-2
cdr3_aa: CASSFRGGYGYTF
cdr3_nt: TGTGCCAGCAGCTTCCGGGGGGGCTATGGCTACACCTTC

cdr3_length: 15
d_call: NA
clone_size: NA
v_call: TRBV7-2
j_call: TRBJ2-7
cdr3_aa: CASSFSPDGFDEQYF
cdr3_nt: TGTGCCAGCAGCTTTTCTCCAGACGGGTTCGACGAGCAGTACTTC

cdr3_length: 15
d_call: TRBD2
clone_size: NA
v_call: TRBV7-8
j_call: TRBJ2-7
cdr3_aa: CASSLANRLARGKYF
cdr3_nt: TGTGCCAGCAGCTTGGCGAACAGACTAGCGCGGGGAAAGTACTTC

cdr3_length: 14
d_call: TRBD1
clone_size: NA
v_call: TRBV19
j_call: TRBJ2-7
cdr3_aa: CASSRDRASYEQYF
cdr3_nt: TGTGCCAGTAGCCGGGACAGGGCTTCCTACGAGCAGTACTTC

cdr3_length: 16
d_call: TRBD2
clone_size: NA
v_call: TRBV28
j_call: TRBJ2-1
cdr3_aa: CASQTSGVSSYNEQFF
cdr3_nt: TGTGCCAGTCAGACTAGCGGCGTAAGCTCCTACAATGAGCAGTTCTTC

cdr3_length: 15
d_call: TRBD1
clone_size: NA
v_call: TRBV9
j_call: TRBJ1-5
cdr3_aa: CASSALGTGDQPQHF
cdr3_nt: TGTGCCAGCAGCGCCCTAGGGACAGGCGATCAGCCCCAGCATTTT

cdr3_length: 13
d_call: NA
clone_size: few
v_call: TRBV10-3
j_call: TRBJ2-7
cdr3_aa: CAISAQASYEQYF
cdr3_nt: TGTGCCATCAGTGCGCAGGCCTCCTACGAGCAGTACTTC

cdr3_length: 15
d_call: TRBD2
clone_size: NA
v_call: TRBV14
j_call: TRBJ2-7
cdr3_aa: CASSQDPGLGGSQYF
cdr3_nt: TGTGCCAGCAGCCAAGATCCAGGACTAGGTGGTTCGCAGTACTTC

cdr3_length: 12
d_call: TRBD1
clone_size: once
v_call: TRBV12-5
j_call: TRBJ2-7
cdr3_aa: CASEGAAYEQYF
cdr3_nt: TGTGCTAGTGAGGGGGCAGCCTACGAGCAGTACTTC

cdr3_length: 15
d_call: NA
clone_size: NA
v_call: TRBV12-1
j_call: TRBJ1-6
cdr3_aa: CASSFGGTATSPLHF
cdr3_nt: TGTGCCAGCAGCTTTGGGGGGACAGCCACTTCACCCCTCCACTTT

cdr3_length: 18
d_call: TRBD1
clone_size: once
v_call: TRBV3-1/TRBV3-2
j_call: TRBJ1-3
cdr3_aa: CASSLRQGLILSGNTIYF
cdr3_nt: TGTGCCAGCAGCCTTAGACAGGGCCTTATCCTCTCTGGAAACACCATATATTTT

cdr3_length: 15
d_call: NA
clone_size: NA
v_call: TRBV11-2
j_call: TRBJ2-7
cdr3_aa: CASSLGPTGIYEQYF
cdr3_nt: TGTGCCAGCAGCTTAGGGCCTACAGGGATCTACGAGCAGTACTTC

cdr3_length: 13
d_call: NA
clone_size: NA
v_call: TRBV5-1
j_call: TRBJ2-4
cdr3_aa: CASSPGRGDIQYF
cdr3_nt: TGCGCCAGCAGCCCGGGGAGGGGGGACATTCAGTACTTC

cdr3_length: 13
d_call: TRBD1
clone_size: NA
v_call: TRBV5-1
j_call: TRBJ2-3
cdr3_aa: CASSRQGEDTQYF
cdr3_nt: TGCGCCAGCAGCCGACAGGGGGAAGATACGCAGTATTTT

cdr3_length: 12
d_call: NA
clone_size: NA
v_call: TRBV28
j_call: TRBJ2-5
cdr3_aa: CASSLLKETQYF
cdr3_nt: TGTGCCAGCAGTTTATTAAAAGAGACCCAGTACTTC

cdr3_length: 14
d_call: TRBD2
clone_size: NA
v_call: TRBV6-6
j_call: TRBJ2-5
cdr3_aa: CASRPGLAEETQYF
cdr3_nt: TGTGCCAGCAGGCCGGGACTAGCCGAAGAGACCCAGTACTTC

cdr3_length: 15
d_call: TRBD1
clone_size: NA
v_call: TRBV4-1
j_call: TRBJ1-2
cdr3_aa: CASSQDQTTGEGYTF
cdr3_nt: TGCGCCAGCAGCCAAGATCAAACGACAGGGGAGGGCTACACCTTC

cdr3_length: 13
d_call: NA
clone_size: NA
v_call: TRBV12-5
j_call: TRBJ1-2
cdr3_aa: CASGLGTVYGYTF
cdr3_nt: TGTGCTAGTGGTTTGGGCACAGTTTATGGCTACACCTTC